Sequencing of this TCR beta chain was carried out in a study of blood T cells in healthy people across ages. The ends were cut back, 4 bases at V and 3 bases at J, with 14 bases in the middle. The germline V gene has CDR1 SQVTM and CDR2 ANQGSEA. The CDR3 is 14 amino acids. The study's findings and limits: Per million T cells, TCR beta diversity dropped roughly linearly as age increased. Long-lived donors had more naive CD4+ cells and higher diversity than aged donors.

Through a sample-barcoded 5' primer and a J-beta primer mix, a second PCR was run for about 6 to 11 cycles. TCRdb redid the calling of the 5' RACE reads with MiXCR, one entry per CDR3 protein. The sample contains over a million distinct CDR3 sequences, approximately 43% of which appear only once. This clonotype was counted between two and nine times. Its matching antigen is unknown. Every sample yielded at least 6 million isolated PBMCs. Extractions gave at least 5 micrograms of total RNA per sample. This chain links TRBV29-1 with TRBJ2-3, with a weak D call TRBD2 (6 bases). The sequencing sample was made of blood. The TCR was taken from a woman aged 18 to 35 in good health. CDR3 region: CSVVLLAETDTQYF. The CDR3 nucleotides read TGCAGCGTTGTTTTACTAGCAGAAACAGATACGCAGTATTTT.